This entry lists 30 T cell receptor beta chains sequenced from one sample in a study of cytomegalovirus exposure and HLA in healthy donors. The PCR was carried out with 60 Vbeta primers and 13 Jbeta primers. Assay: immunoSEQ multiplex PCR; the TCRdb copy retains only in-frame clones and omits some. The table shows roughly 100,000 clones, with 77% occurring only once. The sample was PBMCs. All receptors come from a male donor in good health and CMV-seropositive.

Here the CDR3 reads CASSVRGGPGEAFF. CDR3 in DNA: TGTGCCAGCAGCGTACGGGGGGGGCCCGGCGAAGCTTTCTTT. The V and J genes are TRBV9 and TRBJ1-1, with D tentatively TRBD1 (6 bases). The CDR3 has 14 amino acids. V dropped 1 base and J dropped 8 bases, with 15 bases sitting between them. Germline lookup yields CDR1 SGDLS and CDR2 YYNGEE.

This CDR3 reads CASSFRAGGPADTQYF. The CDR3 DNA sequence: TGTGCCAGCAGCTTCCGAGCGGGAGGGCCTGCAGATACGCAGTATTTT. The chain uses TRBV5-4 and TRBJ2-3; 10 bases agree with TRBD2. V was clipped by 2 bases and J by 4 bases; unmatched bases: 7. The germline CDR1 and CDR2 sequences are SGHNT and YYREEE (reference sequence). The CDR3 extends over 16 amino acids.

The chain carries TRBV10-3 and TRBJ1-5; D is perhaps TRBD1 (6 bases). CDR1 and CDR2 (germline): ENHRY, SYGVKD. CDR3 length: 16 residues. The V end lost 0 bases, the J end lost 2 bases, and 11 bases lay between the germline ends. DNA for the CDR3: TGTGCCATCAGTGAGTCGGTAGGGGGTGGCAATCAGCCCCAGCATTTT. It yields the protein CAISESVGGGNQPQHF.

The chain uses TRBV18 and TRBJ1-2; D gene ambiguous. Germline V gene sequence: CDR1 KGHSH, CDR2 LQKENI. The CDR3 sequence is 15 residues long. The V gene lost 1 base and the J gene lost 0 bases, with 9 bases spanning the gap. CDR3 DNA sequence: TGTGCCAGCTCACCACAGACGGGGACTAACTATGGCTACACCTTC. Encoded protein: CASSPQTGTNYGYTF. The entire variable domain, with the rest obtained from reference TRBV18 and TRBJ1-2, is as follows: NAGVMQNPRHLVRRRGQEARLRCSPMKGHSHVYWYRQLPEEGLKFMVYLQKENIIDESGMPKERFSAEFPKEGPSILRIQQVVRGDSAAYFCASSPQTGTNYGYTFGSGTRLTVV.

V and J are TRBV25-1 and TRBJ2-3; no clear D gene. The CDR3 has 16 residues. V dropped 0 bases and J dropped 1 base, with 11 bases sitting between them. Germline assignment: CDR1 MGHDK and CDR2 SYGVNS. This chain's CDR3 is CASSEYSRSRTDTQYF. CDR3 DNA: TGTGCCAGCAGTGAATATTCCCGTTCTCGCACAGATACGCAGTATTTT. Drawing the rest from reference TRBV25-1 and TRBJ2-3, the complete variable domain is EADIYQTPRYLVIGTGKKITLECSQTMGHDKMYWYQQDPGMELHLIHYSYGVNSTEKGDLSSESTVSRIRTEHFPLTLESARPSHTSQYLCASSEYSRSRTDTQYFGPGTRLTVL.

Details on this clone: Other DNA variants within this sample encode the same CDR3. Here the CDR3 DNA reads TGTGCCAGCAGTTACGCAGGGACTGAAGCTTTCTTT. Its translation: CASSYAGTEAFF. J is TRBJ1-1 and V is TRBV6-5; TRBD1 is a possible D gene (5 bases). The CDR3 extends over 12 amino acids. Between the trimmed V and J ends, which lost 2 bases and 5 bases, there was a span of 6 bases. Looked up from germline, CDR1 is MNHEY and CDR2 is SVGAGI.

This chain uses TRBV7-2 with TRBJ1-5, with a weak D call TRBD1 (5 bases). The germline V gene encodes CDR1 SGHTA and CDR2 FQGNSA. CDR3 size: 17 residues. With 2 bases removed from V and 0 bases from J, the gap between germline ends came to 14 bases. CDR3 protein: CASSLLGDSVSNQPQHF. CDR3 bases: TGTGCCAGCAGCTTATTAGGGGACTCAGTTAGCAATCAGCCCCAGCATTTT.

This sequence joins TRBV11-2 and TRBJ2-5; D tentatively fits TRBD1 or TRBD2 (6 bases each). The DNA end lines up better with TRBJ2-7; the J call may be wrong. CDR1 SGHAT and CDR2 FQNNGV come from the germline V gene. The CDR3 totals 16 residues. The CDR3 DNA is TGTGCCAGCAGCCCTCGAGTTGGAGGGGGCTCCTACGAGCAGTACTTC. Translating gives CASSPRVGGGSYEQYF.

CDR3 region: CASSLAGTTDVDTQYF. In DNA form, the CDR3 reads TGTGCCAGCAGCTTAGCCGGGACTACCGACGTTGATACGCAGTATTTT. This rearrangement joins TRBV7-2 to TRBJ2-3, with 7 bases that match TRBD2. Germline-derived CDR1 and CDR2 are SGHTA and FQGNSA. This CDR3 comprises 16 residues. V was pared by 0 bases and J by 6 bases, with 9 bases of the junction left unmatched.

The rearrangement uses TRBV5-5 and TRBJ2-3; 7 bases line up with TRBD1. This CDR3 has 15 amino acids. From germline, CDR1 is SGHKS and CDR2 YYEKEE (reference sequence). Unmatched junction bases numbered 2, after V lost 0 bases and J lost 1 base. CDR3 region: CASSLVGTGTDTQYF. The CDR3 DNA sequence: TGTGCCAGCAGCTTGGTCGGGACAGGCACAGATACGCAGTATTTT.

The chain links TRBV20-1 to TRBJ2-4; D unresolved. The CDR3 totals 10 residues. Deletions cut 5 bases from V and 7 bases from J, with 6 bases between. The germline CDR1 and CDR2 sequences are DFQATT and SNEGSKA (reference sequence). The CDR3 spells CSAFRNIQYF. The CDR3 DNA is TGCAGTGCTTTCCGGAACATTCAGTACTTC.

The chain links TRBV30 to TRBJ2-7; 8 bases agree with TRBD1. Germline V gene sequence: CDR1 GTSNPN, CDR2 SVGIG (reference sequence). V lost 0 bases and J lost 6; bases outside the gene matches: 4. This CDR3 has 13 amino acids. In nucleotides, the CDR3 is TGTGCCTGGAGTGTACTACAGGGGGGCGAGCAGTACTTC. The encoded protein is CAWSVLQGGEQYF.

The J gene is TRBJ2-7, the V gene TRBV6-1; a possible D gene is TRBD2 (6 bases). Germline V CDR1 and CDR2: MNHNS, SASEGT. This CDR3 is 12 amino acids long. Deletions cut 5 bases from V and 2 bases from J, with 7 bases between. This CDR3 is CASSPGAYEQYF. Written as DNA, the CDR3 is TGTGCCAGCAGTCCGGGGGCCTACGAGCAGTACTTC.

The chain combines TRBV28 with TRBJ2-7, with 7 bases that match TRBD2. CDR1 is MDHEN and CDR2 is SYDVKM in the germline V gene. This CDR3 is 14 amino acids long. J was trimmed by 5 bases and V by 5 bases; bases with no gene match: 9. The chain's CDR3 is CASSRTREGHEQYF. The DNA for the CDR3 is TGTGCCAGCAGTCGGACTAGAGAGGGGCACGAGCAGTACTTC.

The chain uses TRBV6-6 and TRBJ1-3; tentatively, D is TRBD1 (5 bases). This CDR3 has 15 amino acids. V was pared by 5 bases and J by 0 bases, with 11 bases between. CDR1 and CDR2 (germline): MNHNY, SVGAGI (reference sequence). For the CDR3, the DNA is TGTGCCAGCAGTAACGACAGCTTCTCTGGAAACACCATATATTTT. Its protein is CASSNDSFSGNTIYF.

The rearrangement uses TRBV19 and TRBJ1-5; D possibly corresponds to TRBD1 (5 bases). Germline CDR1 reads LNHDA; CDR2 reads SQIVND (reference sequence). The CDR3 sequence is 13 residues long. V dropped 9 bases and J dropped 7 bases, with 16 bases sitting between them. CDR3 amino acids: CASTSQGTQPQHF. CDR3 sequence (DNA): TGTGCCAGCACTTCGCAGGGAACCCAGCCCCAGCATTTT.

The V gene is TRBV25-1, the J gene TRBJ2-3; TRBD1 matches 7 bases. Per the germline V gene, CDR1 is MGHDK and CDR2 is SYGVNS. This CDR3 contains 14 residues. V gave up 3 bases and J gave up 5 bases; unmatched junction bases: 5. CDR3 in DNA: TGTGCCAGCAGTGATCGGACAGGCCTAGATACGCAGTATTTT. This sequence encodes CASSDRTGLDTQYF. The whole variable domain, filled in from reference TRBV25-1 and TRBJ2-3, reads EADIYQTPRYLVIGTGKKITLECSQTMGHDKMYWYQQDPGMELHLIHYSYGVNSTEKGDLSSESTVSRIRTEHFPLTLESARPSHTSQYLCASSDRTGLDTQYFGPGTRLTVL.

V and J are TRBV18 and TRBJ1-5; tentative D call: TRBD1 (6 bases). CDR1 and CDR2 from the germline V gene are KGHSH and LQKENI. This CDR3 spans 14 amino acids. V shed 6 bases and J shed 7 bases, with 16 bases lying between them. The CDR3 region is CASSRQGREQPQHF. The DNA of the CDR3 is TGTGCCAGCTCCCGGCAGGGGCGGGAGCAGCCCCAGCATTTT.

Remarks on this clone: The junction does not match germline at one end; this may be a read error. V and J are TRBV7-7 and TRBJ2-3; 9 bases match TRBD1. The length of the CDR3 is 14 residues. In germline, CDR1 is SSHAT, CDR2 FNYEAQ (reference sequence). The CDR3 sequence is CASSLGQGSDTQYF. CDR3 bases: TGTGCTAGCAGCTTAGGACAGGGGTCAGATACGCAGTATTTT.

The rearrangement joins TRBV7-5 to TRBJ2-1; the table's D call TRBD2 went unverified against the DNA. TRBV7-5 is classified as a pseudogene. This CDR3 contains 18 residues. For the CDR3, the DNA is TGTGCCAGAAAAAATCGGACTAGCGGGAGTCGCTCCTACAATGAGCAGTTCTTC. The encoded protein is CARKNRTSGSRSYNEQFF.

The gene calls are TRBV5-4 and TRBJ2-2; D is possibly TRBD2 (6 bases). The CDR3 totals 15 residues. Germline-derived CDR1 and CDR2 are SGHNT and YYREEE (reference sequence). The germline V and J ends were trimmed by 5 bases and 0 bases, with 11 bases remaining between them. The CDR3 coding sequence is TGTGCCAGCAGATCCGGGGGTTCGAACACCGGGGAGCTGTTTTTT. Translation: CASRSGGSNTGELFF.

This chain joins TRBV9 and TRBJ2-5; 9 bases are a match to TRBD2. Germline V lookup: CDR1 SGDLS, CDR2 YYNGEE. The CDR3 runs to 15 residues. Germline trimming cut 3 bases from V and 5 bases from J; bases unmatched to any gene: 8. CDR3 region: CASSAYSGSWETQYF. The CDR3 DNA reads TGTGCCAGCAGCGCATATAGCGGGAGTTGGGAGACCCAGTACTTC.

This chain joins TRBV5-6 and TRBJ1-1; TRBD1 is a possible D gene (6 bases). Looked up from germline, CDR1 is SGHDT and CDR2 is YYEEEE. The CDR3 length is 14 residues. Trimming stripped 4 bases from V and 5 bases from J, with 15 bases between. The CDR3 bases are TGTGCCAGCAGCGAAACAGGGTTTGAGACTGAAGCTTTCTTT. It codes for CASSETGFETEAFF.

The J gene is TRBJ2-3, the V gene TRBV7-2; 11 bases match TRBD1. The length of the CDR3 is 13 residues. Germline V gives CDR1 SGHTA, CDR2 FQGNSA. J was trimmed by 7 bases and V by 4 bases; bases with no gene match: 1. This chain's CDR3 is CASSWTGGNTQYF. The CDR3, as DNA: TGTGCCAGCAGCTGGACAGGGGGCAATACGCAGTATTTT.

This clone was counted a few times. The V call is TRBV11-1, the J call TRBJ2-7; D may be TRBD1 (6 bases). The CDR3 contains 14 residues. Trimming shortened V by 4 bases and J by 3 bases, and 13 bases separated the two germline ends. Germline assignment: CDR1 SGHAT and CDR2 FQDESV (reference sequence). CDR3 bases: TGTGCCAGCAGCTCCAGGGGATGGGACTACGAGCAGTACTTC. Residues: CASSSRGWDYEQYF.

The J gene is TRBJ2-1, the V gene TRBV11-2; the D gene is possibly TRBD2 (5 bases). V was pared by 3 bases and J by 6 bases, with 12 bases between. CDR3 length equals 14 residues. Germline lookup yields CDR1 SGHAT and CDR2 FQNNGV. As DNA, the CDR3 is TGTGCCAGCAGCTTTGCCGGGGAAGGCAATGAGCAGTTCTTC. Its translation: CASSFAGEGNEQFF.

The rearrangement joins TRBV18 to TRBJ2-7; 9 nucleotides agree with TRBD2. Germline assignment: CDR1 KGHSH and CDR2 LQKENI. The V segment lost 3 bases and the J segment 0 bases; nucleotides outside the gene matches: 3. The length of the CDR3 is 15 residues. The CDR3 sequence: CASSPISGSSYEQYF. CDR3 coding DNA: TGTGCCAGCTCACCTATTAGCGGGAGCTCCTACGAGCAGTACTTC.

V usage is TRBV7-9 and J usage is TRBJ2-2; possible D gene TRBD2, 6 bases. V lost 5 bases to trimming and J lost 8 bases, with 18 bases between them. The CDR3 length is 15 residues. The germline CDR1 and CDR2 sequences are SEHNR and FQNEAQ (reference sequence). CDR3 protein: CASSPRTTPKGELFF. The CDR3 DNA reads as TGTGCCAGCAGCCCAAGGACTACCCCGAAGGGGGAGCTGTTTTTT.

This CDR3 reads CSAIQGSTQYF. The CDR3 nucleotides read TGCAGTGCTATACAGGGTTCTACGCAGTATTTT. The rearrangement joins TRBV20-1 to TRBJ2-3; D is possibly TRBD1 (6 bases). The V end was cut by 4 bases, the J end by 8 bases, with 10 bases between. Germline V gene sequence: CDR1 DFQATT, CDR2 SNEGSKA (reference sequence). The CDR3 covers 11 residues.

This clone was recorded only once. The chain couples TRBV19 to TRBJ2-7; 8 bases map to TRBD1. The V segment lost 5 bases and the J segment 3 bases; nucleotides outside the gene matches: 9. The CDR3 spans 15 residues. The germline CDR1 and CDR2 sequences are LNHDA and SQIVND (reference sequence). This chain's CDR3 is CASSARGTGNYEQYF. Here the CDR3 DNA reads TGTGCCAGTAGTGCCCGCGGGACAGGAAACTACGAGCAGTACTTC.